One and the same sample provided the 29 T cell receptor beta chains below, sequenced in a study of metastatic and nonmetastatic thyroid tumors. Not a single patient had been given any form of treatment at any point before undergoing thyroid surgery. TCRdb re-called clones from the PCR reads using MiXCR. This sample has approximately 90,000 clones; around 9.2% occur once, and the top ten carry around 9.2%. What was sequenced was blood. These receptors came from a female donor with papillary thyroid cancer or a benign thyroid nodule (not recorded which). Some clones in this sample may be carry-over from other donors' samples.

Ten or more counts support this clone. The CDR3: CATSRGAFGNTIYF. CDR3 nucleotides: TGTGCCACCAGCAGAGGGGCCTTTGGAAACACCATATATTTT. The V call is TRBV15, the J call TRBJ1-3, with D unresolved. This CDR3 is built from 14 residues. CDR1 and CDR2 (germline): LNHNV, YYDKDF (reference sequence). Trimming pared 1 base from V and 3 bases from J, leaving 7 bases between.

This clone occurred a few times. Since a much larger clone is just one base distant, this may be a read error. The chain is built from TRBV7-9 and TRBJ2-7; the D gene is possibly TRBD2 (6 bases). The CDR3 extends over 15 amino acids. CDR1 SEHNR and CDR2 FQNEAQ come from the germline V gene (reference sequence). Trimming removed 5 bases from V and 2 bases from J, with 16 bases in between. CDR3 protein: CASSPRGRRTYEQYF. CDR3 sequence (DNA): TGTGCCAGCAGCCCGCGGGGCAGGCGAACCTACGAGCAGTACTTC.

To note about this clone: Relative to the germline gene, one junction end is altered; a read error may explain this. This sequence joins TRBV18 and TRBJ1-2; tentative D call: TRBD1 (5 bases). This CDR3 has 14 amino acids. Germline V gene sequence: CDR1 KGHSH, CDR2 LQKENI. CDR3 sequence (DNA): TGTGCCAGCTCAGGGGTACAGGCCCTCTATGGCCACACCTTC. Its protein is CASSGVQALYGHTF.

In its sample, this clone was seen many times. This chain links TRBV7-3 with TRBJ2-2, with D uncertain. Germline assignment: CDR1 SGHTA and CDR2 FQGTGA. With 4 bases removed from V and 4 bases from J, the gap between germline ends came to 7 bases. This CDR3 comprises 13 residues. DNA for the CDR3: TGTGCCAGCAGCTCACAGAGCACCGGGGAGCTGTTTTTT. Encoded protein: CASSSQSTGELFF. Variable domain in full (rest from reference TRBV7-3 and TRBJ2-2): GAGVSQTPSNKVTEKGKYVELRCDPISGHTALYWYRQSLGQGPEFLIYFQGTGAADDSGLPNDRFFAVRPEGSVSTLKIQRTERGDSAVYLCASSSQSTGELFFGEGSRLTVL.

In the case of this clone: A read error may be the cause here, since a much bigger clone is one base away. The chain joins TRBV12-5 to TRBJ2-6; D ambiguous. The CDR3 is 13 residues long. Germline V gene data show CDR1 as LGHNT and CDR2 as FRNRAP. Trimming stripped 1 base from V and 10 bases from J, with 8 bases between. The CDR3 coding sequence is TGTGCTAGTGGTTTGGGAAAAATAAACGTCCTGACTTTC. It codes for CASGLGKINVLTF.

This clone came up many times. The V gene is TRBV5-1, the J gene TRBJ1-2, with TRBD1 identical over 8 bases. Germline trimming cut 0 bases from V and 2 bases from J; bases unmatched to any gene: 0. The V gene's germline CDR1 is SGHRS and CDR2 YFSETQ. This CDR3 has 14 amino acids. The CDR3 bases are TGCGCCAGCAGCTTGGGACAGGGGAACTATGGCTACACCTTC. Translating it yields CASSLGQGNYGYTF.

This clone was seen at least ten times. This chain joins TRBV6-1 and TRBJ1-2; possible D gene TRBD1, 5 bases. Trimming removed 5 bases at V and 1 base at J, with 8 bases between. CDR1 is MNHNS and CDR2 is SASEGT in the germline V gene. The CDR3 length is 13 residues. In DNA, the CDR3 is TGTGCCAGCAGTTGGGGCTTTAACTATGGCTACACCTTC. The encoded protein is CASSWGFNYGYTF.

The chain has TRBV20-1 and TRBJ1-2, with D unclear. V lost 6 bases, J lost 2 bases, and 4 bases lay in between. The CDR3 covers 10 residues. Germline-derived CDR1 and CDR2 are DFQATT and SNEGSKA (reference sequence). In nucleotides, the CDR3 is TGCAGTGCCGGGAACTATGGCTACACCTTC. It yields the protein CSAGNYGYTF.

This clone was observed a few times. The V call is TRBV6-1, the J call TRBJ2-5, with D perhaps TRBD1 or TRBD2 (5 bases each). The J call may be mistaken, given a closer DNA end match to TRBJ2-1. The germline V gene has CDR1 MNHNS and CDR2 SASEGT. The CDR3 runs 15 residues. CDR3 protein: CASSLVRDADNEQFF. The CDR3 DNA reads TGTGCCAGCAGCTTGGTCCGGGACGCAGACAATGAGCAGTTCTTC.

Ten or more counts support this clone. The chain carries TRBV10-1 and TRBJ2-1, with a weak D call TRBD1 (5 bases). This CDR3 contains 14 residues. CDR1 and CDR2 from the germline V gene are WNHNN and SYGVQD (reference sequence). V was trimmed by 3 bases and J by 0 bases, leaving 6 bases between them. The CDR3 here is CASSEQVSYNEQFF. CDR3 sequence (DNA): TGCGCCAGCAGTGAACAGGTCTCCTACAATGAGCAGTTCTTC.

The rearrangement uses TRBV6-2 or TRBV6-3 and TRBJ2-4; D perhaps matches TRBD1 (6 bases). The CDR3 has 13 amino acids. The germline V gene encodes CDR1 MNHEY and CDR2 SVGEGT. Trimming removed 4 bases at V and 5 bases at J, with 9 bases between. The chain's CDR3 is CASSLGQQNIQYF. The CDR3, as DNA: TGTGCCAGCAGTTTGGGACAACAAAACATTCAGTACTTC.

This clone occurred many times. At the DNA level, this CDR3 is encoded by other sequences in the same sample as well. The genes are TRBV7-2 and TRBJ2-5; D is possibly TRBD2 (8 bases). Germline V CDR1 and CDR2: SGHTA, FQGNSA. The V and J ends lost 4 bases and 12 bases respectively, with 24 bases between them. The CDR3 has 15 amino acids. The DNA for the CDR3 is TGTGCCAGCAGCTCAGGGGGGCTAGCGGGCCTCGGGGAGTACTTC. It codes for CASSSGGLAGLGEYF.

The DNA for the CDR3 is TGTGCCAGTAGCCCCGGGACAGGGGTAAATCAGCCCCAGCATTTT. Its translation: CASSPGTGVNQPQHF. The chain has TRBV19 and TRBJ1-5; 10 positions match TRBD1. The CDR3 extends over 15 amino acids. V lost 6 bases to trimming and J lost 4 bases; unmatched junction nucleotides: 6. From germline, CDR1 is LNHDA and CDR2 SQIVND (reference sequence). Supplemented by reference TRBV19 and TRBJ1-5, the full variable domain reads DGGITQSPKYLFRKEGQNVTLSCEQNLNHDAMYWYRQDPGQGLRLIYYSQIVNDFQKGDIAEGYSVSREKKESFPLTVTSAQKNPTAFYLCASSPGTGVNQPQHFGDGTRLSIL.

This clone was observed many times. The identical CDR3 is also encoded by other nucleotide sequences in the sample. The chain employs TRBV5-6 and TRBJ1-2, with TRBD1 matching over 7 bases. V lost 3 bases to trimming and J lost 4 bases; unmatched junction nucleotides: 9. This CDR3 has 15 amino acids. Germline values: CDR1 SGHDT, CDR2 YYEEEE. DNA of the CDR3: TGTGCCAGCAGCTCTAGACAGGGAAGTATCTATGGCTACACCTTC. This encodes CASSSRQGSIYGYTF.

V is TRBV28 and J is TRBJ2-5, with a tentative D call TRBD2 (6 bases). The V gene lost 5 bases and the J gene lost 4 bases, with 14 bases spanning the gap. CDR1 MDHEN and CDR2 SYDVKM come from the germline V gene. CDR3 length equals 14 residues. CDR3 coding DNA: TGTGCCAGCAGTCCCCAGGTGGGAGGAGAGACCCAGTACTTC. This sequence encodes CASSPQVGGETQYF.

In its sample, this clone was seen many times. This sequence joins TRBV5-4 and TRBJ1-6, with TRBD1 identical over 7 bases. The germline CDR1 and CDR2 sequences are SGHNT and YYREEE (reference sequence). V shed 1 base and J 7 bases; nucleotides not matched to a gene: 5. CDR3 length equals 15 residues. The CDR3 sequence is CASSLIQGSNSPLHF. CDR3 nucleotide sequence: TGTGCCAGCAGCTTGATACAGGGGTCCAATTCACCCCTCCACTTT.

This clone was found a few times. A much larger clone differs from this one at a single base, so this may be a read error. The chain employs TRBV16 and TRBJ1-2; no firm D call. This CDR3 comprises 12 residues. Germline V gene sequence: CDR1 KGHSY, CDR2 FQNENV. V lost 1 base, J lost 8 bases, and 8 bases lay in between. The CDR3 here is CASSQWVVGYTF. CDR3 coding DNA: TGTGCCAGCAGCCAATGGGTAGTCGGCTACACCTTC.

This clone came up a few times. The rearrangement links TRBV19 to TRBJ2-6; TRBD1 matches at 7 bases. The CDR3 loop spans 14 amino acids. The germline V gene encodes CDR1 LNHDA and CDR2 SQIVND (reference sequence). V dropped 6 bases and J dropped 9; count of bases not matched to a gene: 8. The CDR3 nucleotides are TGTGCCAGTAGCCGGGACAGAGCTGGCAACGTCCTGACTTTC. Translated: CASSRDRAGNVLTF. Variable domain in full (rest from reference TRBV19 and TRBJ2-6): DGGITQSPKYLFRKEGQNVTLSCEQNLNHDAMYWYRQDPGQGLRLIYYSQIVNDFQKGDIAEGYSVSREKKESFPLTVTSAQKNPTAFYLCASSRDRAGNVLTFGAGSRLTVL.

This clone was counted ten times or more. J is TRBJ1-2 and V is TRBV7-8; 11 nucleotides align to TRBD1. The junction had 9 bases not matched to a gene; V was cut back by 5 bases and J by 7 bases. Looked up from germline, CDR1 is SGHVS and CDR2 is FQNEAQ. The CDR3 extends over 15 amino acids. For the CDR3, the DNA is TGTGCCAGCAGCCCCCGGGACAGGGGGACGATTGGCTACACCTTC. It yields the protein CASSPRDRGTIGYTF.

This clone was recorded at least ten times. The same CDR3 can be traced to other DNA sequences in this sample. The chain uses TRBV20-1 and TRBJ2-2, with D perhaps assigned TRBD1 or TRBD2 (5 bases each). Germline assignment: CDR1 DFQATT and CDR2 SNEGSKA (reference sequence). V was trimmed by 3 bases and J by 4 bases, leaving 15 bases between them. The CDR3 is 15 residues long. The CDR3 loop is CSARGVGEFTGELFF. In nucleotides, the CDR3 is TGCAGTGCTAGGGGGGTAGGGGAGTTCACCGGGGAGCTGTTTTTT.

There are many counts of this clone. V and J are TRBV28 and TRBJ2-3, with D possibly being TRBD1 or TRBD2 (6 bases each). CDR3 length: 16 amino acids. The V and J ends lost 4 bases and 6 bases respectively, with 20 bases between them. Germline CDR1 and CDR2: MDHEN and SYDVKM. The CDR3 DNA reads TGTGCCAGCAGTTCCTTTAGGTGGGGGGCAGGTGATACGCAGTATTTT. Translated, it gives CASSSFRWGAGDTQYF.

In its sample, this clone was seen a few times. The chain recombines TRBV11-2 with TRBJ2-4; D is ambiguous. The CDR3 covers 14 residues. Trimming took 0 bases from V and 1 from J, leaving 4 bases between them. Germline assignment: CDR1 SGHAT and CDR2 FQNNGV. CDR3 protein: CASSLDRAKNIQYF. DNA for the CDR3: TGTGCCAGCAGCTTAGACAGGGCCAAAAACATTCAGTACTTC.

This clone has more than one count but fewer than ten. This CDR3 reads CASSQEGHNYGYTF. Here the CDR3 DNA reads TGCGCCAGCAGCCAAGAGGGACATAACTATGGCTACACCTTC. The chain combines TRBV4-1 with TRBJ1-2; D might be TRBD1 (6 bases). Trimming removed 0 bases at V and 1 base at J, with 6 bases between. The CDR3 covers 14 residues. Per the germline V gene, CDR1 is MGHRA and CDR2 is YSYEKL.

In this sample, this clone turned up many times. The chain recombines TRBV4-1 with TRBJ2-1; 8 nucleotides line up with TRBD2. The CDR3 is made up of 18 amino acids. Per the germline V gene, CDR1 is MGHRA and CDR2 is YSYEKL. The trim removed 4 bases at V and 4 bases at J, leaving 15 bases unmatched. CDR3 sequence reads: CASSRGGPGGPRYNEQFF. CDR3 bases: TGCGCCAGCAGCCGGGGAGGACCGGGGGGGCCGCGTTACAATGAGCAGTTCTTC.

This clone was seen at least ten times. The CDR3 here is CASSDTVNQPQHF. In nucleotides, the CDR3 is TGTGCCAGCAGTGATACAGTCAATCAGCCCCAGCATTTT. The chain uses TRBV2 and TRBJ1-5; no reliable D call. Germline V CDR1 and CDR2: SNHLY, FYNNEI. There are 13 residues in the CDR3. Trimming took 3 bases from V and 3 from J, leaving 6 bases between them.

This clone was observed at least ten times. The chain has TRBV9 and TRBJ2-5; tentatively, D is TRBD2 (6 bases). Trimming left V 3 bases short and J 8 bases short, with 17 bases between. Germline V gene lookup returns CDR1 SGDLS and CDR2 YYNGEE. The CDR3 sequence is 14 residues long. CDR3 amino acids: CASSGGLLGGTQYF. The CDR3 nucleotides read TGTGCCAGCAGCGGAGGACTATTGGGGGGAACCCAGTACTTC.

With regard to this clone: Given a much more abundant clone one base away, this may be a read error. The chain is built from TRBV10-3 and TRBJ2-3, with 7 bases fitting TRBD2. The ends lost 0 bases at V and 3 bases at J; junction bases unmatched: 9. The CDR3 runs 17 residues. Germline V lookup: CDR1 ENHRY, CDR2 SYGVKD. The CDR3 is CAISESAAGLRTDTQYF. CDR3 nucleotide sequence: TGTGCCATCAGTGAGTCCGCAGCGGGGCTACGAACAGATACGCAGTATTTT.

This clone showed up many times. The gene calls are TRBV28 and TRBJ2-4, with 9 bases lining up with TRBD1. This CDR3 spans 14 amino acids. The trim removed 6 bases at V and 7 bases at J, leaving 7 bases unmatched. Germline V lookup: CDR1 MDHEN, CDR2 SYDVKM. The CDR3 sequence: CASRRDRATNIQYF. DNA of the CDR3: TGTGCCAGCAGGAGGGACAGGGCAACGAACATTCAGTACTTC.

This clone showed up many times. The chain couples TRBV6-1 to TRBJ2-3; D is unresolved. Germline V CDR1 and CDR2: MNHNS, SASEGT. Trimming cost V 8 bases and J 0 bases, with 12 bases left between them. The CDR3 totals 14 residues. CDR3 DNA: TGTGCCAGCCGTCAGGCCTCTAGCACAGATACGCAGTATTTT. Its translation is CASRQASSTDTQYF.